The T cell receptor beta chain described here comes from a study of blood T cell repertoires in COVID-19 (dated by TCRdb to the early 2020s). For context, the study as a whole: The collaborator samples originated in the United States, Italy and Spain and spanned the acute and convalescent phases of COVID-19. The prospective study material was composed of cDNA or gDNA derived from T cells, B-cell-depleted T cells, or PBMCs. Subjects who had been exposed to COVID-19, were actively infected with it, or had recovered from it provided the deeply sampled blood TCRbeta repertoires that made up the dataset. The repertoires were released in a freely available public database meant as a resource for research on the immune response to SARS-CoV-2. The samples were drawn from two sources: the first 160 participants of the ongoing ImmuneRACE study, and over 1,000 subjects contributed by 6 global collaborators. The sample metadata nearly always contained a de-identified subject ID, COVID-19 status, age in years and sex. Where available, HLA class I and class II types were obtained from metadata supplied by the sample provider rather than from assay-based typing.

TCRbeta CDR3 regions were amplified from genomic DNA using the immunoSEQ Assay, a bias-controlled multiplex PCR. As for the authors' bioinformatics: Within the assay, amplification of reference gene primers was used to estimate how many nucleated cells each sample contained. To quantify the absolute abundance of each unique TCRbeta CDR3 rearrangement, sequence reads were collapsed and filtered. For each sample, productive Simpson clonality was calculated by taking the square root of Simpson's diversity index across productive rearrangements. Drawn from immuneACCESS, this table holds only the in-frame rearrangements with V and J called that TCRdb kept. Clones are partly lost; checked studies trace under half to an unresolved V gene and leave the rest unexplained. V and J calls plus clone size are reproduced from that table; the DNA served to infer D and trimming. For this sample the table gives about 220,000 clones, of which roughly 84% were detected only once. The top ten constitute 15% to 20% of the sample.

The paper as a whole reports these results and caveats: The quantity of clinical and demographic metadata differed by source and by participant and was supplied without curation.

There are 15 amino acids in the CDR3, from cysteine to phenylalanine inclusive. Just the 45-base CDR3 DNA is kept, in frame starting at base 1. Deletion took 4 bases off V and 0 bases off J, with a span of 7 bases between the germline ends. The germline V gene supplies CDR1 MNHEY and CDR2 SVGAGI. Whole blood was collected in K2EDTA tubes by collaborating institutions according to the institutions' own protocols. For TCRbeta analysis, collaborators shipped samples in one of three forms: frozen whole blood, isolated PBMCs, or DNA extracted from either of those sample types. In regard to this clone: Its antigen remains undetermined. One base away there is no much larger clone; base qualities are not given.

Here the chain combines TRBV6-5 and TRBJ2-6; no D segment can be confidently identified. The sequenced sample was peripheral blood. The receptor comes from a young man with active or convalescent COVID-19. The DNA sequence is TGTGCCAGCAGTTCCCCCCGCTCTGGGGCCAACGTCCTGACTTTC. This gives the protein CASSSPRSGANVLTF.